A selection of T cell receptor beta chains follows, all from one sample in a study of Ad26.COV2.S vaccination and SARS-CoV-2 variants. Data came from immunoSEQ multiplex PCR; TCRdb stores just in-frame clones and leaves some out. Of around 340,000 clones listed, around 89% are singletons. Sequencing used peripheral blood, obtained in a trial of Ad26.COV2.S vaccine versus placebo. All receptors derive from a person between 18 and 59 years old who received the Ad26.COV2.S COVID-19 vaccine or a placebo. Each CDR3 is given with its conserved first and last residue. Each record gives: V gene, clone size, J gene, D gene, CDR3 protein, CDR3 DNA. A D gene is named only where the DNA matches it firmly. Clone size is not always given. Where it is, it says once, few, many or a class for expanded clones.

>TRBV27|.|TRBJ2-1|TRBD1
CASTPRGQGNNEQFF
TGTGCCAGCACCCCAAGGGGACAGGGGAACAATGAGCAGTTCTTC
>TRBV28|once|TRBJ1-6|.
CASSGGAVSPLHF
TGTGCCAGCAGCGGGGGGGCAGTTTCACCCCTCCACTTT
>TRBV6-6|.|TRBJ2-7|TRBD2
CASLAGRTGSSYEQYF
TGTGCCAGCCTAGCGGGACGGACAGGTAGCTCCTACGAGCAGTACTTC
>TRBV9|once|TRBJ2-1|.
CASSVGWDSYNEQFF
TGTGCCAGCAGCGTAGGGTGGGACTCCTACAATGAGCAGTTCTTC
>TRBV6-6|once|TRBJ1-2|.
CASSYDQVGYGYTF
TGTGCCAGCAGTTACGACCAGGTCGGCTATGGCTACACCTTC
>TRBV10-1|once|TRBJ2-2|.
CASSELGSYLGTGELFF
TGCGCCAGCAGTGAGTTAGGGAGTTATCTGGGCACCGGGGAGCTGTTTTTT
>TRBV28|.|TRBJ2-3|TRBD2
CASSFLQLAGGPITQYF
TGTGCCAGCAGCTTCCTCCAACTAGCGGGAGGACCCATAACGCAGTATTTT
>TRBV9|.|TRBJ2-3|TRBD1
CASSASTGGFRTDTQYF
TGTGCCAGCAGCGCTTCGACAGGGGGTTTTCGCACAGATACGCAGTATTTT
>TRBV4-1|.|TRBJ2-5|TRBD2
CASSHPTSGVYQETQYF
TGCGCCAGCAGCCATCCGACTAGCGGAGTGTACCAAGAGACCCAGTACTTC
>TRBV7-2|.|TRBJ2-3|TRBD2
CASSFGLAGGPTDTQYF
TGTGCCAGCAGCTTCGGACTAGCGGGGGGGCCTACAGATACGCAGTATTTT
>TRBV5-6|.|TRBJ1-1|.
CASSLGEGATEAFF
TGTGCCAGCAGCTTGGGGGAGGGTGCCACTGAAGCTTTCTTT
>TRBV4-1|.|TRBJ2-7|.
CASSQDGEGAYEQYF
TGCGCCAGCAGCCAAGATGGAGAGGGGGCCTACGAGCAGTACTTC
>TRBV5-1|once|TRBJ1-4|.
CASSLGIVDEKLFF
TGCGCCAGCAGCTTGGGGATTGTGGACGAAAAACTGTTTTTT
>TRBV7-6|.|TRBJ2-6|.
CASSQGYSGANVLTF
TGTGCCAGCAGCCAGGGTTACTCTGGGGCCAACGTCCTGACTTTC
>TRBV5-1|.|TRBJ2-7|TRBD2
CASSLGPGTSGAYEQYF
TGCGCCAGCAGCTTGGGGCCCGGGACTAGCGGGGCCTACGAGCAGTACTTC
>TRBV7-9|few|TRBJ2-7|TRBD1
CASSSGQGVHEQYF
TGTGCCAGCAGCTCAGGACAGGGAGTCCACGAGCAGTACTTC
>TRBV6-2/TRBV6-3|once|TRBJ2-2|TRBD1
CASSRGQGFGELFF
TGTGCCAGCAGTAGGGGACAGGGGTTCGGGGAGCTGTTTTTT
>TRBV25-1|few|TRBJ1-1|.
CASRRGNTEAFF
TGTGCCAGCAGGAGGGGGAACACTGAAGCTTTCTTT
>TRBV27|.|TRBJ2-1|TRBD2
CASSPLLGLAGGKTYNEQFF
TGTGCCAGCAGTCCCCTATTGGGACTAGCGGGGGGCAAAACCTACAATGAGCAGTTCTTC
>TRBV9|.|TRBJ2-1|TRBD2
CASSVGPGTSGSGEQFF
TGTGCCAGCAGCGTAGGCCCGGGGACTAGCGGGAGTGGTGAGCAGTTCTTC
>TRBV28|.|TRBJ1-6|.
CASKPRRVHNSPLHF
TGTGCCAGCAAACCGCGTCGGGTTCATAATTCACCCCTCCACTTT
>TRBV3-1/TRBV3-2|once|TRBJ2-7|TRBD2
CASSQDSSGVYEQYF
TGTGCCAGCAGCCAAGATTCTAGCGGGGTCTACGAGCAGTACTTC
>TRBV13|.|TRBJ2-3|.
CASSLAGQADTQYF
TGTGCCAGCAGCTTAGCGGGCCAGGCAGATACGCAGTATTTT
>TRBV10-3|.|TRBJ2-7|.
CAISESSYYEQYF
TGTGCCATCAGTGAGTCTAGCTACTACGAGCAGTACTTC
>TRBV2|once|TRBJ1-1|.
CASSVAGFYTEAFF
TGTGCCAGCAGTGTTGCAGGGTTCTACACTGAAGCTTTCTTT
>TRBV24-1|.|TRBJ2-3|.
CATKGAGQTDTQYF
TGTGCCACCAAAGGAGCCGGCCAGACAGATACGCAGTATTTT
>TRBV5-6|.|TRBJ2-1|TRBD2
CASSLERAGDNEQFF
TGTGCCAGCAGCTTGGAGCGAGCGGGAGACAATGAGCAGTTCTTC
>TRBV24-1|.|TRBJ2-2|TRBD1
CATSEDRGSGTGELFF
TGTGCCACCAGTGAGGACAGGGGGTCCGGCACCGGGGAGCTGTTTTTT
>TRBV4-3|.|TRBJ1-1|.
CASSQDGLGTEAFF
TGCGCCAGCAGCCAAGACGGCCTCGGCACTGAAGCTTTCTTT
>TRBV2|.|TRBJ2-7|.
CASSARTSEQYF
TGTGCCAGCAGTGCCCGGACCTCGGAGCAGTACTTC
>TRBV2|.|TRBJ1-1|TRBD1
CASRVRQGVVEAFF
TGTGCCAGCAGGGTCCGACAGGGGGTTGTTGAAGCTTTCTTT
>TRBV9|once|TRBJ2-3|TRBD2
CASSVGLAVPTDTQYF
TGTGCCAGCAGCGTAGGACTAGCGGTACCCACAGATACGCAGTATTTT
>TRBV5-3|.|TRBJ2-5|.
CARSLGRDYQETQYF
TGTGCCAGAAGCTTGGGGAGGGACTACCAAGAGACCCAGTACTTC
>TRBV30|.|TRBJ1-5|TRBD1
CAWSSPTGSPGPQHF
TGTGCCTGGAGTTCTCCGACAGGGTCCCCGGGGCCCCAGCATTTT
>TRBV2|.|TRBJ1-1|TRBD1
CASRDKTGAGNTEAFF
TGTGCCAGCAGAGACAAGACAGGGGCAGGCAACACTGAAGCTTTCTTT
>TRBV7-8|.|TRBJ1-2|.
CASSPGSRDSYGYTF
TGTGCCAGCAGCCCCGGGAGCCGAGATTCCTATGGCTACACCTTC
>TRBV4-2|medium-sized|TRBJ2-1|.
CASSQVRGDNEQFF
TGTGCCAGCAGCCAAGTCCGAGGGGACAATGAGCAGTTCTTC
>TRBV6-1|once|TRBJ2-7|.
CASSEFGLAKSYEQYF
TGTGCCAGCAGTGAATTTGGGCTAGCGAAATCCTACGAGCAGTACTTC
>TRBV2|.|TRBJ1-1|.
CASSAQESPEAFF
TGTGCCAGCAGTGCGCAGGAAAGTCCTGAAGCTTTCTTT
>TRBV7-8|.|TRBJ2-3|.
CASSPLGLGTDTQYF
TGTGCCAGCAGCCCCCTCGGACTCGGCACAGATACGCAGTATTTT
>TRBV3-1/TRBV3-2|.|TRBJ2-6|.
CASSQAQQAYSGANVLTF
TGTGCCAGCAGCCAAGCCCAGCAGGCCTACTCTGGGGCCAACGTCCTGACTTTC
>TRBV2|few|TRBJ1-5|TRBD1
CASSDEGAGQPQHF
TGTGCCAGCAGTGATGAGGGGGCAGGTCAGCCCCAGCATTTT
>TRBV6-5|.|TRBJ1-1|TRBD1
CASRGRGEAFF
TGTGCCAGCAGGGGCAGGGGGGAAGCTTTCTTT
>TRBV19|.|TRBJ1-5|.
CASNKLVDAGDNQPQHF
TGTGCCAGTAATAAGTTAGTGGACGCGGGAGATAATCAGCCCCAGCATTTT
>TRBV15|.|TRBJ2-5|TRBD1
CATSSRRDRVETQYF
TGTGCCACCAGCAGCCGCCGGGACAGGGTTGAGACCCAGTACTTC
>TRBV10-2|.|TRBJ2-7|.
CASSEQSYEQYF
TGCGCCAGCAGTGAGCAATCCTACGAGCAGTACTTC
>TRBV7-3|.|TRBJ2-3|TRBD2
CASSLNPSGARDTQYF
TGTGCCAGCAGCCTAAACCCTAGCGGGGCTAGGGATACGCAGTATTTT
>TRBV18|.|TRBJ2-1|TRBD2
CASSPEGGGAGEQFF
TGTGCCAGCTCACCAGAGGGCGGGGGGGCAGGTGAGCAGTTCTTC
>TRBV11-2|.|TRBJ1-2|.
CASSLEVALGGHGYTF
TGTGCCAGCAGCTTAGAGGTGGCCCTAGGCGGTCATGGCTACACCTTC